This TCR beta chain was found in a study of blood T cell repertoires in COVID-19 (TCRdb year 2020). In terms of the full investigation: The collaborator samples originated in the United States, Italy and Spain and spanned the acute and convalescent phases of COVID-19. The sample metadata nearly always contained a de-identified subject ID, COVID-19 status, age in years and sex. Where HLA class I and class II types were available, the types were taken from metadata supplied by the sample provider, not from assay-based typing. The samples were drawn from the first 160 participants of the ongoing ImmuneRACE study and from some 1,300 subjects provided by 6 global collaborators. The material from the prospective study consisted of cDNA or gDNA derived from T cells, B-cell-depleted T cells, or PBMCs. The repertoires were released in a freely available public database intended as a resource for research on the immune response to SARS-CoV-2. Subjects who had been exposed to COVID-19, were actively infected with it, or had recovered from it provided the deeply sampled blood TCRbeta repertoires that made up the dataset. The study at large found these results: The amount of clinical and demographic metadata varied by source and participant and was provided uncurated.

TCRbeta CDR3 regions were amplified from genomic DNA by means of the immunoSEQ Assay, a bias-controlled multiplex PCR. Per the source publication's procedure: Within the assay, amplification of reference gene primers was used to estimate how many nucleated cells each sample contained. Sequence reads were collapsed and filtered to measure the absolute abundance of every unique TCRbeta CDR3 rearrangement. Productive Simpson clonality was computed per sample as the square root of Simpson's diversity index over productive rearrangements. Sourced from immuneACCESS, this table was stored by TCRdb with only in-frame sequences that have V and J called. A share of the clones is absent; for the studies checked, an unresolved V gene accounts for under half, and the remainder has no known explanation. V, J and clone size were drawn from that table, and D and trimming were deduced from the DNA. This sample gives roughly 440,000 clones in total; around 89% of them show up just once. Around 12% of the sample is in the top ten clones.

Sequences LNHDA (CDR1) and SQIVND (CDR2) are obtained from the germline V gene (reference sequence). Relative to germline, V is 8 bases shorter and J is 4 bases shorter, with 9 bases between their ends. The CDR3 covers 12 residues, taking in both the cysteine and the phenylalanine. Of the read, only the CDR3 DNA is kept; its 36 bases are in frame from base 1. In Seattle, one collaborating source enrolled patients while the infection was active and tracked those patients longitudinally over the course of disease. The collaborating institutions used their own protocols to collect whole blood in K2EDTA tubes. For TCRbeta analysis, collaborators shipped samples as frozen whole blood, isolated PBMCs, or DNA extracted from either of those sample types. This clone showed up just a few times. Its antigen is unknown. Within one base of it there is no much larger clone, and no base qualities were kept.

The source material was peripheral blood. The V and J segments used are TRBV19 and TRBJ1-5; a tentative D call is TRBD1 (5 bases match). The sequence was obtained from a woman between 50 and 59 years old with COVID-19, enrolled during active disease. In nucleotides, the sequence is TGTGCCAGTGGGGCGGGGAATCAGCCCCAGCATTTT. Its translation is CASGAGNQPQHF.